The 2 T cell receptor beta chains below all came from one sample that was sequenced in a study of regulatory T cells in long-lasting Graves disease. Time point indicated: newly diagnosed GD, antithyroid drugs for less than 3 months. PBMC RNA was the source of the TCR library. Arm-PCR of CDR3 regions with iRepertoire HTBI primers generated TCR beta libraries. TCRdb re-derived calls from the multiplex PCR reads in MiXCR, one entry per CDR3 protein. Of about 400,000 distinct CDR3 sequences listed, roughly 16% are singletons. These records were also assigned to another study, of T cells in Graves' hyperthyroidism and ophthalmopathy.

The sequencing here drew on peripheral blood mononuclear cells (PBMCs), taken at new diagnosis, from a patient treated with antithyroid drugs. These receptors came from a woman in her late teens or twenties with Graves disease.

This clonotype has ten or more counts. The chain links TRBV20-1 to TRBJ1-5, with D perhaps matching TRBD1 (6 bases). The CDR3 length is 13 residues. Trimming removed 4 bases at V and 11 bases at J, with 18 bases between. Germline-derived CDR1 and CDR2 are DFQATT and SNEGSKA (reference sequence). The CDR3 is CSATGGGSRTQHF. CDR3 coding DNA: TGCAGTGCTACCGGAGGGGGGAGTAGGACCCAGCATTTT.

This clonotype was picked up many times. CDR3 bases: TGTGCCAGCAGTGGACGAAGTTTACCCCCTAATGAAAAACTGTTTTTT. It yields the protein CASSGRSLPPNEKLFF. The rearrangement links TRBV27 to TRBJ1-4, with D unclear. Per germline, CDR1 MNHEY and CDR2 SMNVEV (reference sequence). V was trimmed by 5 bases and J by 3 bases, leaving 16 bases between them. The CDR3 loop spans 16 amino acids.